This TCR beta chain is from a study of response to subunit inactivated influenza vaccine. Study-wide results and caveats: New T cells are recruited in small numbers by each seasonal influenza vaccination, according to the authors' suggestion.

Trimming pared 1 base from V and 7 bases from J, leaving 8 bases between. CDR1 is MGHDK, CDR2 SYGVNS, per germline. This CDR3 is built from 13 residues. Turning to this clonotype: Its specificity is not known.

TCRdb fed the RT-PCR reads into MiXCR, producing one record per CDR3 protein. The repertoire includes a few hundred thousand distinct CDR3 sequences, roughly a fifth of them detected once, and roughly a tenth sits in the top ten. The sequenced sample was PBMCs from blood, obtained 21 months after vaccination. The TCR sequence derives from a man aged 50-75 years who received an inactivated influenza vaccine. The chain links TRBV25-1 to TRBJ2-1, with unresolved D. CDR3 bases: TGTGCCAGCAGTGAATTTACGGGTAATGAGCAGTTCTTC. Protein product: CASSEFTGNEQFF.